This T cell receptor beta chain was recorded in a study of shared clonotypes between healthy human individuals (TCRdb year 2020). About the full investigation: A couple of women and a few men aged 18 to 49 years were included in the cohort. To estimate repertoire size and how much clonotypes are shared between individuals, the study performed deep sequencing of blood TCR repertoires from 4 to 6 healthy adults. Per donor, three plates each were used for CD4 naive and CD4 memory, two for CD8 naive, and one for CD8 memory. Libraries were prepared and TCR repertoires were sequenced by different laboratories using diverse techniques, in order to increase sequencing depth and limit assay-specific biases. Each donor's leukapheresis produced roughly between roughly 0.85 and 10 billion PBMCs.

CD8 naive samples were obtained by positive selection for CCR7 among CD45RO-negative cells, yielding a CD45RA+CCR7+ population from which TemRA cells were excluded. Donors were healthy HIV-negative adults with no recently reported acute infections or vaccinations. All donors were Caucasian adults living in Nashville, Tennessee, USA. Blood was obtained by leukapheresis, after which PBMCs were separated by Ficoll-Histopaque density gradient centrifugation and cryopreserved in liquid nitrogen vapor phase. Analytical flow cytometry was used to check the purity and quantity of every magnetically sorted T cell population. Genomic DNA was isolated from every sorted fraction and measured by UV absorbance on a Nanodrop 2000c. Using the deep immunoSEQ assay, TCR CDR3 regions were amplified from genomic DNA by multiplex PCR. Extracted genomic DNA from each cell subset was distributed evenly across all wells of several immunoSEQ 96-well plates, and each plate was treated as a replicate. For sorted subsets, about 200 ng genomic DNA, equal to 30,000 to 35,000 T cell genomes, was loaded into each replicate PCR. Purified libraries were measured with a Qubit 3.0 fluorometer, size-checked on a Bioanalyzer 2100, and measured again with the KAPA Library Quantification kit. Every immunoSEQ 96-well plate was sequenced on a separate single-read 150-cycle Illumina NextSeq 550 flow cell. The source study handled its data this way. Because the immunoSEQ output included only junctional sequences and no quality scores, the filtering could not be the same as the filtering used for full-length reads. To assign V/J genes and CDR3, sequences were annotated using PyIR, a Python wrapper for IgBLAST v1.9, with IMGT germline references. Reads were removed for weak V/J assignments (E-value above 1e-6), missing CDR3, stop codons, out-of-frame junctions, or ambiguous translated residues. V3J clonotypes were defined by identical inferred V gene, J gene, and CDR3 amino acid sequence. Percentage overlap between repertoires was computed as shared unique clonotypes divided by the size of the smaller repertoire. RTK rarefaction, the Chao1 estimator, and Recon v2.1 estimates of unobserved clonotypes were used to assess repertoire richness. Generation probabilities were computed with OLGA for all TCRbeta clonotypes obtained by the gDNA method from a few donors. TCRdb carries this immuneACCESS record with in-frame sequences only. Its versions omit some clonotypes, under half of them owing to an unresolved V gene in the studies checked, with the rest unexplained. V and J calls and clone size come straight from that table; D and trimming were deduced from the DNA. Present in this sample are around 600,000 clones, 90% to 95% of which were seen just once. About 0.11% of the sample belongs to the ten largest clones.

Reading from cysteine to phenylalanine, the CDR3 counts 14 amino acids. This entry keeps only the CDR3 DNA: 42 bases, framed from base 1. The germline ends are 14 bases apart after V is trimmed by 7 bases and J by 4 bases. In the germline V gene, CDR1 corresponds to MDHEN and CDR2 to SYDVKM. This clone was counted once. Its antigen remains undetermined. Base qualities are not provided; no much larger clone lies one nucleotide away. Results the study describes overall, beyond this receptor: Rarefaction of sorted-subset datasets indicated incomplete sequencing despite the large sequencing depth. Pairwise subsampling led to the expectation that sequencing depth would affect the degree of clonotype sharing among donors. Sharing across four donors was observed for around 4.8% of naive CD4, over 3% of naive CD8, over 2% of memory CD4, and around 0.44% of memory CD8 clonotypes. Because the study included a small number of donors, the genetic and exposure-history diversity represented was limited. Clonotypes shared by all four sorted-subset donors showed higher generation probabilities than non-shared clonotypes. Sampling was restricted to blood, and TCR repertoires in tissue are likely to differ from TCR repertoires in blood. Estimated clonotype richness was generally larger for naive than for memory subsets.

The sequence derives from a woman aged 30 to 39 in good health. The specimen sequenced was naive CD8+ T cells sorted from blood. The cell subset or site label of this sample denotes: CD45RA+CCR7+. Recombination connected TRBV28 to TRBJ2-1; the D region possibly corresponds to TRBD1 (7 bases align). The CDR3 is CASNEEGAYNEQFF. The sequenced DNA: TGTGCCAGCAACGAGGAGGGGGCTTACAATGAGCAGTTCTTC.